The rows below give T cell receptor beta chains drawn from one sample of a study of T-cell reconstitution after alpha-beta-depleted transplantation in children. TCRdb used MiXCR to reprocess the PCR reads, holding one entry per CDR3 protein. The sample holds a few hundred thousand distinct CDR3 sequences, 12% seen once. This material consisted of PBMCs from the stem cell graft donor, taken from the stem cell graft. The source of these receptors is a human donor who donated a stem cell graft to a child with combined immunodeficiency. The CDR3 runs from the conserved cysteine through the conserved F or W. A D gene is named only where the DNA matches it firmly. Some rows have no size entry. The others give once, few or many, or a class for an expanded clone.

j_gene	abundance	d_gene	v_gene	len	CDR3nt	CDR3aa
TRBJ2-6	.	TRBD2	TRBV20-1	17	TGCAGTGCCCCGCGAGGGACTACTGCCTCTGGGGCCAACGTCCTGACTTTC	CSAPRGTTASGANVLTF
TRBJ1-5	.	.	TRBV7-8	15	TGTGCCAGCAGCTTAGCGCTTAATAGCAATCAGCCCCAGCATTTT	CASSLALNSNQPQHF
TRBJ1-6	few	.	TRBV27	16	TGTGCCAGCAGTTTATCGGTGGGGAGCCCTAATTCACCCCTCCACTTT	CASSLSVGSPNSPLHF
TRBJ1-1	many	.	TRBV6-4	13	TGTGCCAGCAGTCGTGGGGGGCGGACTGAAGCTTTCTTT	CASSRGGRTEAFF
TRBJ1-2	few	TRBD1	TRBV7-2	15	TGTGCCAGCAGCTTAGTGACAGGGGCCAACTATGGCTACACCTTC	CASSLVTGANYGYTF
TRBJ2-5	.	TRBD1	TRBV27	22	TGTGCCAGCAGTTTATACGGGAGGATAGGAAGAAACAGGGGGCAGTCTCAAGAGACCCAGTACTTC	CASSLYGRIGRNRGQSQETQYF
TRBJ2-7	.	.	TRBV5-1	14	TGCGCCAGCAGTTTCCGACTAGGAGCGTACGAGCAGTACTTC	CASSFRLGAYEQYF
TRBJ1-1	many	.	TRBV12-3/TRBV12-4	14	TGTGCCAGCAGTTTAGCGCTCCGCCTTTTTGAAGCTTTCTTT	CASSLALRLFEAFF
TRBJ2-1	.	TRBD2	TRBV29-1	15	TGCAGCTCTGGAGGCGGAGGCGGGGGCTACAATGAGCAGTTCTTC	CSSGGGGGGYNEQFF
TRBJ2-1	.	.	TRBV4-3	17	TGCGCCAGCAGCCACACCCCTCAAAAGGACGCCTACAATGAGCAGTTCTTC	CASSHTPQKDAYNEQFF
TRBJ2-5	few	.	TRBV7-2	15	TGTGCCAGCAGCTTAACGCCCTTAACCCAAGAGACCCAGTACTTC	CASSLTPLTQETQYF
TRBJ1-5	.	.	TRBV4-2	16	TGTGCCAGCAGCCAAGATCAGCCACGGGTCAATCAGCCCCAGCATTTT	CASSQDQPRVNQPQHF
TRBJ2-7	many	.	TRBV12-3/TRBV12-4	11	TGTGCCACAGACAGATGCTACGAGCAGTACTTC	CATDRCYEQYF
TRBJ2-7	.	TRBD1	TRBV10-3	16	TGTGCCATCAGTGAGTCCGGGACAGGCCTCTCCTACGAGCAGTACTTC	CAISESGTGLSYEQYF
TRBJ2-1	many	TRBD2	TRBV15	15	TGTGCCACCAGCAGAGATCGCGGGAGGGGTTTCATCCCGTTCTTC	CATSRDRGRGFIPFF
TRBJ1-1	.	.	TRBV7-8	13	TGTGCCAGCAGCTTAGACCCCGTTCTGGGGGCTTTCTTT	CASSLDPVLGAFF
TRBJ2-5	few	.	TRBV7-9	16	TGTGCCAGCAGCCCCTATGGGGACCAACTTTGGGAGACCCAGTACTTC	CASSPYGDQLWETQYF
TRBJ2-3	.	TRBD2	TRBV20-1	14	TGCAGTGCTCCGACTAGCGGGGTCCCAGATACGCAGTATTTT	CSAPTSGVPDTQYF
TRBJ2-1	many	.	TRBV5-4	13	TGTGCCAGCAGCTTTGACGCTTACAATGAGCAGTTCTTC	CASSFDAYNEQFF
TRBJ2-1	few	.	TRBV30	11	TGTGCCTGGAGTGTCAACTACGTGCAGTTCTTC	CAWSVNYVQFF
TRBJ1-6	few	TRBD1	TRBV28	16	TGTGCCAGCAGTCCCCCGACGGGACAGGGGGATTCACCCCTCCACTTT	CASSPPTGQGDSPLHF
TRBJ1-1	many	TRBD1	TRBV6-6	13	TGTGCCAGCAGAATAGGGACAGGGATATCGGCTTTCTTT	CASRIGTGISAFF
TRBJ2-1	.	.	TRBV6-1	14	TGTGCCGGCACACAGGGAATGTCCTACAATGAGCAGTTCTTC	CAGTQGMSYNEQFF
TRBJ2-1	many	TRBD2	TRBV29-1	16	TGCAGCGTTGAAGATCCCGGGAGGAGCTCCTACAATGAGCAGTTCTTC	CSVEDPGRSSYNEQFF
TRBJ2-1	many	.	TRBV4-3	17	TGCGCCAGCAGCCAAGACCCCGGGCAGGCTGCCTACAATGAGCAGTTCTTC	CASSQDPGQAAYNEQFF
TRBJ2-1	few	TRBD1	TRBV20-1	12	TGCAGTGCTAAGGACAGGCCCAATGAGCAGTTCTTC	CSAKDRPNEQFF
TRBJ2-4	many	.	TRBV12-3/TRBV12-4	17	TGTGCCAGCAGTTTAGTTGGGCAGCCGGTAGCCAAAAACATTCAGTACTTC	CASSLVGQPVAKNIQYF
TRBJ1-3	few	.	TRBV21-1	17	TGTGCCAGCAGCCGTGTTCCAAAGGGCTTCTCTGGAAACACCATATATTTT	CASSRVPKGFSGNTIYF
TRBJ2-3	many	.	TRBV5-1	16	TGCGCCAGCAGCTTGGACCGGGACACCCGGACAGATACGCAGTATTTT	CASSLDRDTRTDTQYF
TRBJ1-6	few	TRBD1	TRBV20-1	13	TGCAGTGCTACGACAGGGCGGGATTCACCCCTCCACTTT	CSATTGRDSPLHF
TRBJ2-2	.	.	TRBV11-3	15	TGTGCCAGCAGCCGACAGTACGCGAACACCGGGGAGCTGTTTTTT	CASSRQYANTGELFF
TRBJ2-7	.	TRBD1	TRBV5-1	17	TGCGCCAGCAGCTTGGAATTGAAGCGGACAGGGGGTAGGGAGCAGTACTTC	CASSLELKRTGGREQYF
TRBJ2-7	few	.	TRBV25-1	13	TGTGCCAGCAGGGGTTTAGAGACCTACGAGCAGTACTTC	CASRGLETYEQYF
TRBJ1-4	few	.	TRBV7-2	16	TGTGCCAGCAGCTTAGTCGGGGGACCCAAGAATGAAAAACTGTTTTTT	CASSLVGGPKNEKLFF
TRBJ2-2	.	.	TRBV6-2/TRBV6-3	18	TGTGCCAGCAGTTACAGGCCCCCCGGGAGAAGGGACACCGGGGAGCTGTTTTTT	CASSYRPPGRRDTGELFF
TRBJ2-7	once	TRBD2	TRBV7-9	15	TGTGCCAGCAGCCCGCCCAGCGGGACCTCCTACGAGCAGTACTTC	CASSPPSGTSYEQYF
TRBJ2-3	.	.	TRBV2	16	TGTGCCAGCAGTGAAAGGGGGGCTAGCGCTGCAGATACGCAGTATTTT	CASSERGASAADTQYF
TRBJ2-5	few	.	TRBV10-3	13	TGTGCCATCAGAACAGTGAACCAAGAGACCCAGTACTTC	CAIRTVNQETQYF
TRBJ1-6	few	.	TRBV7-8	16	TGTGCCAGCAGCTTAAACGGGGCTCGCTATAATTCACCCCTCCACTTT	CASSLNGARYNSPLHF
TRBJ2-3	.	.	TRBV10-3	13	TGTGCCATCAGTGTCAACCCACAGGATACGCAGTATTTT	CAISVNPQDTQYF
TRBJ2-7	many	TRBD2	TRBV12-3/TRBV12-4	14	TGTGCCAGCAGAAGCCCGGGGGGCTCCTACGAGCAGTACTTC	CASRSPGGSYEQYF
TRBJ1-4	.	TRBD1	TRBV7-9	15	TGTGCCAGCAGCCCCTTGCAGGGGGCTAATGAAAAACTGTTTTTT	CASSPLQGANEKLFF
TRBJ2-7	many	TRBD2	TRBV20-1	17	TGCAGTGCTAGATGGGAGGGGCCAACGGAGAGGCTCTACGAGCAGTACTTC	CSARWEGPTERLYEQYF
TRBJ2-1	.	TRBD2	TRBV10-3	15	TGTGCCATCGGCCAAAGAGCGGGGGACTACAATGAGCAGTTCTTC	CAIGQRAGDYNEQFF
TRBJ2-1	few	.	TRBV12-3/TRBV12-4	13	TGTGCCAGCAGCTCCCTAGCGCGCAATGAGCAGTTCTTC	CASSSLARNEQFF
TRBJ2-1	few	.	TRBV10-3	16	TGTGCCATCAGTGTGAATAGCCCTCTTCTTACGAATGAGCAGTTCTTC	CAISVNSPLLTNEQFF
TRBJ2-7	few	.	TRBV4-3	15	TGCGCCAGCAGCCAAGTAGTCGGGATTACCTACGAGCAGTACTTC	CASSQVVGITYEQYF
TRBJ2-3	.	TRBD1	TRBV5-1	14	TGCGCCAGCAGCTCCACAGGGGTTGCAGATACGCAGTATTTT	CASSSTGVADTQYF
TRBJ1-4	few	.	TRBV7-2	19	TGTGCCAGCAGCTTAGCGTGGGCGAGAGGGGCCCGCTCTAATGAAAAACTGTTTTTT	CASSLAWARGARSNEKLFF
TRBJ2-1	.	.	TRBV12-3/TRBV12-4	15	TGTGCCAGCACCTCGCTAGCGTTGGCGGGCAATGAGCAGTTCTTC	CASTSLALAGNEQFF
TRBJ2-7	many	TRBD2	TRBV12-3/TRBV12-4	16	TGTGCCAGCAGCCCTGGGGGACTAGCGCGTTCCTACGAGCAGTACTTC	CASSPGGLARSYEQYF